This TCR beta chain was sequenced for a study of T cell responses to AZD1222 COVID-19 vaccine. General study points: Per reports, nearly half of all spike-specific TCRs target regions that are unmutated in variants. An increase in Spike-specific TCR breadth and depth was observed after two AZD1222 doses. Donors were chiefly white British, with a greater number of females, and clonal diversity was perhaps underestimated.

V lost 5 bases to trimming and J lost 6 bases, with 18 bases between them. Germline CDR1 reads SGHAT; CDR2 reads FQNNGV. CDR3 length: 15 residues. TCRdb's table, derived via immunoSEQ multiplex PCR, lists solely in-frame clones and lacks some. The data show around 78,000 clones, roughly nine tenths seen once. This clone was picked up a small number of times. Its antigen is as yet unknown. Source: peripheral blood, taken on day 0 of AZD1222 vaccination. This chain connects TRBV11-2 to TRBJ2-3; tentatively, D is TRBD2 (7 bases). The origin of this receptor is an adult in good health. The CDR3 protein is CASSAGGPAFDTQYF. CDR3 DNA: TGTGCCAGCAGCGCCGGGGGGCCCGCTTTCGATACGCAGTATTTT.